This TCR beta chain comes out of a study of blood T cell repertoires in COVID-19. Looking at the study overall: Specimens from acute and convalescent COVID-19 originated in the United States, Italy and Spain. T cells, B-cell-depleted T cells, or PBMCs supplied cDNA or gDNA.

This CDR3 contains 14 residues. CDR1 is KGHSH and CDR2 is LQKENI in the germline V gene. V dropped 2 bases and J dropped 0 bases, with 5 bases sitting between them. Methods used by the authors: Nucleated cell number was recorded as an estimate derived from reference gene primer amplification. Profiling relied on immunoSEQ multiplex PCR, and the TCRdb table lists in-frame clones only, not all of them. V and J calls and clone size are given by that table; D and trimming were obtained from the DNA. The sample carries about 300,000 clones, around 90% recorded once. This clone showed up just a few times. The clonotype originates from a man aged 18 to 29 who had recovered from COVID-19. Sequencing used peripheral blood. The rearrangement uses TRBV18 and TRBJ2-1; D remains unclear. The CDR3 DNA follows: TGTGCCAGCTCACCAGATAGCTCCTACAATGAGCAGTTCTTC. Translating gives CASSPDSSYNEQFF.